The next 25 T cell receptor beta chains were all read from a single sample in a study of T cells after yellow fever vaccination. MiXCR, applied by TCRdb to the 5' RACE reads, yields one record per CDR3 protein. The table has about 340,000 distinct CDR3 sequences, 9.5% to 15% seen once. Specimen: CD4+ T cells sorted from PBMCs, collected 15 days after the yellow fever booster vaccination. These receptors were taken from a man aged 18 to 29 who received the YFV17D yellow fever vaccine.

This clonotype was observed many times. This rearrangement joins TRBV7-3 to TRBJ2-2; 9 bases line up with TRBD1. Trimming removed 4 bases from V and 3 bases from J; junction bases left unmatched: 0. Germline V gives CDR1 SGHTA, CDR2 FQGTGA. This CDR3 region has 14 residues. CDR3 region: CASSWTGDTGELFF. The CDR3 DNA sequence: TGTGCCAGCAGCTGGACAGGGGACACCGGGGAGCTGTTTTTT.

The genes are TRBV30 and TRBJ2-2; no firm D call. Germline CDR1 GTSNPN, CDR2 SVGIG (reference sequence). V dropped 0 bases and J dropped 4 bases, with 6 bases sitting between them. The CDR3 has 13 residues. The DNA for the CDR3 is TGTGCCTGGAGTGTCGGAGCCACCGGGGAGCTGTTTTTT. The encoded protein is CAWSVGATGELFF.

The V and J genes are TRBV2 and TRBJ2-1; 8 positions agree with TRBD2. J was trimmed by 7 bases and V by 8 bases; bases with no gene match: 22. The CDR3 consists of 18 residues. Germline values: CDR1 SNHLY, CDR2 FYNNEI. CDR3 region: CASSTEWGTRPRGNEQFF. The CDR3 region has the DNA TGTGCCAGCTCGACAGAATGGGGGACTAGGCCCCGGGGGAATGAGCAGTTCTTC.

The V call is TRBV20-1, the J call TRBJ2-5; perhaps TRBD1 as D (6 bases). Germline values: CDR1 DFQATT, CDR2 SNEGSKA (reference sequence). This CDR3 has 13 amino acids. Trimming took off 3 bases at V and 1 base at J, with 9 bases between the two ends. CDR3 residues: CSASGQIQETQYF. CDR3 in DNA: TGCAGTGCTAGTGGACAGATCCAAGAGACCCAGTACTTC.

This rearrangement joins TRBV7-9 to TRBJ2-1; D is unclear. The CDR3 has 11 residues. Germline V lookup: CDR1 SEHNR, CDR2 FQNEAQ (reference sequence). V was shortened by 6 bases and J by 8 bases, with 8 bases between the two germline ends. In nucleotides, the CDR3 is TGTGCCAGCAGTAATTGGCATGAGCAGTTCTTC. Protein: CASSNWHEQFF.

The V call is TRBV27, the J call TRBJ1-2; 7 bases are a match to TRBD1. J lost 8 bases, V lost 5 bases, and 8 bases had no gene match. The CDR3 sequence is 13 residues long. CDR1 and CDR2 from the germline V gene are MNHEY and SMNVEV (reference sequence). The CDR3 DNA sequence: TGTGCCAGCAGTGGGAACACAGGGGAGGGCTACACCTTC. As protein: CASSGNTGEGYTF.

This clonotype showed up many times. The chain couples TRBV4-3 to TRBJ2-4; 7 bases agree with TRBD1. Germline V gene data show CDR1 as LGHNA and CDR2 as YSLEER. This CDR3 spans 14 amino acids. V gave up 0 bases and J gave up 8 bases; unmatched junction bases: 4. The CDR3 region is CASSQETGAHIQYF. The CDR3, as DNA: TGCGCCAGCAGCCAAGAAACAGGGGCCCACATTCAGTACTTC.

This clonotype has a handful of counts. This sequence joins TRBV7-6 and TRBJ2-5, with 9 bases identical to TRBD2. CDR3 length: 15 residues. The junction had 9 bases not matched to a gene; V was cut back by 5 bases and J by 5 bases. The germline gives CDR1 SGHVS, CDR2 FNYEAQ. The CDR3 coding sequence is TGTGCCAGCAGCAGGTCGGCGGGGGGGCATGAGACCCAGTACTTC. Translated: CASSRSAGGHETQYF.

This clonotype occurred a few times. V and J are TRBV7-2 and TRBJ1-6, with 7 bases lining up with TRBD1. The CDR3 is 15 amino acids. V gave up 5 bases and J gave up 8 bases; unmatched junction bases: 9. Germline CDR1 SGHTA, CDR2 FQGNSA. CDR3 region: CASSLAGTEDSPLHF. The CDR3 DNA reads as TGTGCCAGCAGCCTGGCCGGGACAGAGGATTCACCCCTCCACTTT.

This clonotype was observed a few times. The chain recombines TRBV20-1 with TRBJ2-5, with 8 bases matching TRBD1. Germline lookup yields CDR1 DFQATT and CDR2 SNEGSKA (reference sequence). The CDR3 length is 14 residues. CDR3 coding DNA: TGCAGCGTTCCGGACAGGGCAGGGACCGAGACCCAGTACTTC. It specifies CSVPDRAGTETQYF.

V usage is TRBV6-5 and J usage is TRBJ2-1; TRBD1 aligns across 8 bases. V dropped 1 base and J dropped 7; count of bases not matched to a gene: 6. This CDR3 contains 15 residues. Per the germline V gene, CDR1 is MNHEY and CDR2 is SVGAGI. The CDR3 sequence: CASSYFGQGRNEQFF. CDR3 sequence (DNA): TGTGCCAGCAGTTACTTCGGACAGGGTCGTAATGAGCAGTTCTTC.

This clonotype was seen only a few times. The chain carries TRBV19 and TRBJ2-2; TRBD2 aligns across 10 bases. The germline gives CDR1 LNHDA, CDR2 SQIVND (reference sequence). With V trimmed by 6 bases and J by 4 bases, 5 bases remained unmatched. The CDR3 extends over 15 amino acids. The CDR3 protein is CASRRTSGRTGELFF. Here the CDR3 DNA reads TGTGCCAGTAGGAGGACTAGCGGACGCACCGGGGAGCTGTTTTTT.

The chain carries TRBV5-1 and TRBJ2-5; D is ambiguous. Per germline, CDR1 SGHRS and CDR2 YFSETQ. V lost 1 base and J 1 base, leaving 8 bases between the germline ends. CDR3 length: 14 amino acids. Here the CDR3 reads CASSLIDPQETQYF. The CDR3 bases are TGCGCCAGCAGCTTGATCGACCCCCAAGAGACCCAGTACTTC.

The chain carries TRBV3-1 and TRBJ2-3; TRBD2 matches 9 bases. V shed 4 bases and J 4 bases; nucleotides not matched to a gene: 3. Germline CDR1 reads LGHDT; CDR2 reads YNNKEL (reference sequence). The CDR3 runs to 14 residues. In nucleotides, the CDR3 is TGTGCCAGCAGCCTAGCGGGGGACGCAGATACGCAGTATTTT. Translated: CASSLAGDADTQYF.

In this sample, this clonotype turned up a few times. V and J are TRBV20-1 and TRBJ2-1, with 10 nucleotides matching TRBD1. V was pared by 4 bases and J by 6 bases, with 6 bases of the junction left unmatched. This CDR3 has 14 residues. Germline V CDR1 and CDR2: DFQATT, SNEGSKA (reference sequence). This CDR3 reads CSAKRWTGGNEQFF. For the CDR3, the DNA is TGCAGTGCTAAGCGGTGGACAGGGGGCAATGAGCAGTTCTTC.

This clonotype was detected only a few times. The J gene is TRBJ2-7, the V gene TRBV2; D gene ambiguous. The CDR3 has 15 residues. Germline CDR1 and CDR2: SNHLY and FYNNEI. V lost 2 bases, J lost 0 bases, and 11 bases lay in between. CDR3 nucleotide sequence: TGTGCCAGCAGTGAATTCGATCGGGCCTCCTACGAGCAGTACTTC. Protein product: CASSEFDRASYEQYF.

This clonotype was observed a handful of times. CDR3 in amino acids: CASTPSGGSSYEQYF. For the CDR3, the DNA is TGTGCCAGCACCCCCAGCGGGGGCTCCTCCTACGAGCAGTACTTC. J is TRBJ2-7 and V is TRBV12-3 or TRBV12-4, with 8 bases aligning to TRBD2. CDR3 length: 15 residues. V lost 7 bases to trimming and J lost 0 bases; unmatched junction nucleotides: 8.

The J gene is TRBJ2-2, the V gene TRBV5-1; no definite D call. V was cut by 1 base and J by 2 bases, with 12 bases left in between. This CDR3 has 16 amino acids. Germline CDR1 SGHRS, CDR2 YFSETQ. CDR3 in amino acids: CASSLLSGTNTGELFF. The CDR3 bases are TGCGCCAGCAGCTTGTTGTCTGGCACCAACACCGGGGAGCTGTTTTTT. Together with reference TRBV5-1 and TRBJ2-2, the CDR3 gives the full variable domain: KAGVTQTPRYLIKTRGQQVTLSCSPISGHRSVSWYQQTPGQGLQFLFEYFSETQRNKGNFPGRFSGRQFSNSRSEMNVSTLELGDSALYLCASSLLSGTNTGELFFGEGSRLTVL.

The CDR3 sequence is CASSFTGGSGEAFF. The CDR3 nucleotides are TGCGCCAGCAGCTTCACAGGGGGCTCGGGTGAAGCTTTCTTT. The chain joins TRBV5-1 to TRBJ1-1; 9 bases map to TRBD1. Germline V lookup: CDR1 SGHRS, CDR2 YFSETQ. V dropped 2 bases and J dropped 7; count of bases not matched to a gene: 6. This CDR3 spans 14 amino acids.

The rearrangement joins TRBV12-3 or TRBV12-4 to TRBJ2-1; 10 bases align to TRBD2. The CDR3 runs to 15 residues. The V gene end was trimmed by 5 bases and the J gene end by 5 bases; junction bases not matched to a gene: 6. In DNA form, the CDR3 reads TGTGCCAGCAGTGAGCGGGGGGGCGTTCACAATGAGCAGTTCTTC. Protein: CASSERGGVHNEQFF.

This clonotype was recorded many times. The V call is TRBV6-5, the J call TRBJ2-5, with D hard to call. This CDR3 spans 14 amino acids. V was cut by 0 bases and J by 1 base, with 6 bases left in between. CDR1 is MNHEY, CDR2 SVGAGI, per germline. The CDR3 protein is CASSYSFSQETQYF. The CDR3 DNA reads TGTGCCAGCAGTTACTCGTTCAGCCAAGAGACCCAGTACTTC.

The sample holds a few counts of this clonotype. The rearrangement uses TRBV7-8 and TRBJ2-1; a weak D match, TRBD1 (6 bases). Germline V gives CDR1 SGHVS, CDR2 FQNEAQ. The V end lost 4 bases, the J end lost 2 bases, and 15 bases lay between the germline ends. This CDR3 contains 16 residues. The CDR3: CASSSPGRGPYNEQFF. The CDR3 DNA follows: TGTGCCAGCAGCTCCCCTGGCAGGGGCCCCTACAATGAGCAGTTCTTC.

This clonotype has at least ten counts. This sequence joins TRBV7-2 and TRBJ2-1; no reliable D call. This CDR3 contains 16 residues. The germline CDR1 and CDR2 sequences are SGHTA and FQGNSA. V was shortened by 3 bases and J by 1 base, with 13 bases between the two germline ends. The DNA of the CDR3 is TGTGCCAGCAGCTTGAGCCCTTCCAGGTCCTACAATGAGCAGTTCTTC. It is translated as CASSLSPSRSYNEQFF.

The chain is built from TRBV5-5 and TRBJ2-1, with D perhaps matching TRBD1 or TRBD2 (5 bases each). The V gene's germline CDR1 is SGHKS and CDR2 YYEKEE (reference sequence). V was cut by 0 bases and J by 1 base, with 14 bases left in between. This CDR3 spans 17 amino acids. The CDR3 nucleotides are TGTGCCAGCAGCTTGGCGATGGGACCTCTATCCTACAATGAGCAGTTCTTC. It specifies CASSLAMGPLSYNEQFF.

This rearrangement joins TRBV6-6 to TRBJ1-5, with no clear D. In germline, CDR1 is MNHNY, CDR2 SVGAGI (reference sequence). This CDR3 region has 16 residues. Trimming stripped 2 bases from V and 1 base from J, with 12 bases between. In nucleotides, the CDR3 is TGTGCCAGCAGTTACAGGGAATTTAGGAGCAATCAGCCCCAGCATTTT. Encoded protein: CASSYREFRSNQPQHF.